The 19 T cell receptor beta chains below come from one sample, sequenced in a study of blood T cells in healthy people across ages. It was with a sample-barcoded 5' primer and a J-beta primer mix that a second PCR of about 6 to 12 cycles was run. TCRdb itself ran the 5' RACE reads through MiXCR, one entry per CDR3 protein. There are 1.5 million to 2 million distinct CDR3 sequences in the sample; 28% occur only once, and less than 9.5% lies in the top ten. Sequenced input: blood. These receptors were taken from a woman aged 30 to 39 in good health.

This clonotype was seen only a few times. The rearrangement links TRBV4-3 to TRBJ1-2, with D unresolved. This CDR3 is built from 13 residues. Germline CDR1 and CDR2: LGHNA and YSLEER. The ends were cut back, 1 base at V and 8 bases at J, with 11 bases in the middle. The CDR3 reads CASSQGGGRGYTF. The CDR3 nucleotides are TGCGCCAGCAGCCAAGGTGGAGGAAGGGGCTACACCTTC.

This clonotype was counted a single time. One junction end disagrees with the germline gene, perhaps due to a read error. The rearrangement uses TRBV2 and TRBJ1-2; no reliable D call. The CDR3 runs to 13 residues. Germline values: CDR1 SNHLY, CDR2 FYNNEI. The CDR3 sequence is CTSSVKVNYGYTF. CDR3 sequence (DNA): TGTACCAGCAGTGTAAAGGTTAACTATGGCTACACCTTC.

The table lists this clonotype with a few counts. The V and J genes are TRBV6-6 and TRBJ2-7; D is possibly TRBD1 (5 bases). Trimming shortened V by 7 bases and J by 5 bases, and 12 bases separated the two germline ends. This CDR3 has 12 residues. Germline loops: CDR1 MNHNY, CDR2 SVGAGI (reference sequence). The CDR3 here is CASTLDRNEQYF. CDR3 coding DNA: TGTGCCAGCACCCTCGACAGAAACGAGCAGTACTTC.

The V gene is TRBV5-1, the J gene TRBJ2-5; D not certain. V gave up 0 bases and J gave up 3 bases, with 9 bases separating them. The length of the CDR3 is 14 residues. CDR1 is SGHRS and CDR2 is YFSETQ in the germline V gene. CDR3 protein: CASSLVQQKETQYF. The CDR3 DNA sequence: TGCGCCAGCAGCTTGGTACAGCAAAAAGAGACCCAGTACTTC.

This clonotype was seen ten or more times. In nucleotides, the CDR3 is TGCGCCAGCAGCCAAGCTTATACTAGCGGGAGTGACGAGCAGTACTTC. Translating it yields CASSQAYTSGSDEQYF. The chain joins TRBV4-3 to TRBJ2-7; 11 nucleotides match TRBD2. From germline, CDR1 is LGHNA and CDR2 YSLEER. The CDR3 sequence is 16 residues long. The J segment lost 5 bases and the V segment lost 1 base, leaving 7 bases of the junction unmatched.

V is TRBV20-1 and J is TRBJ2-1; 9 nucleotides agree with TRBD1. Germline CDR1 is DFQATT and CDR2 is SNEGSKA (reference sequence). The CDR3 runs to 15 residues. With V trimmed by 0 bases and J by 8 bases, 8 bases remained unmatched. This CDR3 reads CSARDRGTGKHEQFF. DNA of the CDR3: TGCAGTGCTAGAGATAGGGGGACAGGGAAGCATGAGCAGTTCTTC.

This sequence joins TRBV7-2 and TRBJ2-7, with 11 bases identical to TRBD2. CDR1 is SGHTA, CDR2 FQGNSA, per germline. This CDR3 is 15 amino acids long. Trimming removed 6 bases from V and 2 bases from J; junction bases left unmatched: 6. The CDR3 DNA reads TGTGCCAGCAGTTCCGTAGCGGGAGGGCCCTACGAGCAGTACTTC. Amino acids: CASSSVAGGPYEQYF.

The rearrangement joins TRBV6-1 to TRBJ2-1; possibly TRBD1 or TRBD2 for D (5 bases each). Germline lookup yields CDR1 MNHNS and CDR2 SASEGT. This CDR3 has 15 residues. V was clipped by 4 bases and J by 2 bases, with 12 bases between them. The CDR3, as DNA: TGTGCCAGCAGTGGTATCGAGGGGACCTACAATGAGCAGTTCTTC. Translating gives CASSGIEGTYNEQFF.

This clonotype has more than one count but fewer than ten. This rearrangement joins TRBV20-1 to TRBJ2-2, with D possibly being TRBD1 or TRBD2 (5 bases each). This CDR3 contains 15 residues. The germline V gene encodes CDR1 DFQATT and CDR2 SNEGSKA (reference sequence). The V end was cut by 6 bases, the J end by 4 bases, with 18 bases between. CDR3 residues: CSAPIGDPITGELFF. The CDR3 DNA reads TGCAGTGCCCCTATAGGGGACCCCATCACCGGGGAGCTGTTTTTT.

The V call is TRBV7-2, the J call TRBJ2-1, with 10 positions matching TRBD2. V lost 3 bases to trimming and J lost 6 bases; unmatched junction nucleotides: 11. The CDR3 loop spans 17 amino acids. From germline, CDR1 is SGHTA and CDR2 FQGNSA. CDR3 nucleotides: TGTGCCAGCAGCTTTTTAGCTAGCGGGAGTCGGGGCAATGAGCAGTTCTTC. It codes for CASSFLASGSRGNEQFF.

This clonotype was observed many times. At one of its ends the junction is not consistent with the germline gene, which may arise from a read error. J is TRBJ2-1 and V is TRBV5-1, with D possibly being TRBD1 or TRBD2 (5 bases each). The CDR3 sequence is 12 residues long. Germline V gene data show CDR1 as SGHRS and CDR2 as YFSETQ. The CDR3 region is CASSLGTNEQFF. The CDR3, as DNA: TGTGCCAGCAGCTTAGGGACCAATGAGCAGTTCTTC.

The J gene is TRBJ2-3, the V gene TRBV20-1; TRBD2 matches 8 bases. The CDR3 runs 16 residues. J was trimmed by 4 bases and V by 0 bases; bases with no gene match: 9. Germline V lookup: CDR1 DFQATT, CDR2 SNEGSKA (reference sequence). The CDR3 reads CSARDPASGLADTQYF. The CDR3 DNA reads TGCAGTGCTAGAGATCCGGCTAGCGGGCTCGCAGATACGCAGTATTTT.

The chain combines TRBV29-1 with TRBJ1-5; D is unresolved. V dropped 6 bases and J dropped 5 bases, with 14 bases sitting between them. The CDR3 is 13 residues long. CDR1 and CDR2 from the germline V gene are SQVTM and ANQGSEA. Here the CDR3 reads CSVLERYDQPQHF. The CDR3 DNA reads TGCAGCGTCCTAGAACGGTACGATCAGCCCCAGCATTTT.

At least ten counts were recorded for this clonotype. CDR3 in amino acids: CASIKGGGVTDEQYF. For the CDR3, the DNA is TGTGCCAGCATCAAAGGTGGGGGGGTTACTGACGAGCAGTACTTC. This rearrangement joins TRBV6-4 to TRBJ2-5, with 7 bases identical to TRBD2. The DNA end lines up better with TRBJ2-7; the J call may be wrong. Germline V CDR1 and CDR2: MRHNA, SNTAGT. The CDR3 has 15 amino acids.

This clonotype was counted a few times. CDR3 residues: CASSQDPQGLALGETQYF. Here the CDR3 DNA reads TGCGCCAGCAGCCAAGACCCACAGGGACTAGCCCTTGGGGAGACCCAGTACTTC. The V gene is TRBV4-3, the J gene TRBJ2-5; 9 nucleotides agree with TRBD2. The CDR3 has 18 amino acids. Trimming at V came to 0 bases and at J to 5 bases, leaving 13 bases not matched to a gene. The germline CDR1 and CDR2 sequences are LGHNA and YSLEER.

The count of this clonotype is one. This chain joins TRBV12-3 or TRBV12-4 and TRBJ1-2, with a possible D match to TRBD1 (5 bases). The CDR3 runs to 13 residues. V shed 6 bases and J shed 4 bases, with 12 bases lying between them. In DNA, the CDR3 is TGTGCCAGCAGGCCATCAGGGTCCTATGGCTACACCTTC. Translating gives CASRPSGSYGYTF.

In its sample, this clonotype was seen once. This chain uses TRBV2 with TRBJ1-3; no clear D gene. With 4 bases removed from V and 0 bases from J, the gap between germline ends came to 13 bases. CDR1 is SNHLY and CDR2 is FYNNEI in the germline V gene. The CDR3 consists of 16 residues. The DNA of the CDR3 is TGTGCCAGCAGTGCGGAACAAATTAACTCTGGAAACACCATATATTTT. This codes for CASSAEQINSGNTIYF.

V is TRBV29-1 and J is TRBJ2-5, with D perhaps TRBD2 (6 bases). V lost 5 bases to trimming and J lost 5 bases, with 18 bases between them. The CDR3 loop spans 14 amino acids. CDR1 and CDR2 (germline): SQVTM, ANQGSEA. The CDR3 DNA is TGCAGCGTTCCCGGCGAGGGCCGGGGGGAGACCCAGTACTTC. Residues: CSVPGEGRGETQYF.

This clonotype was recorded at least ten times. The rearrangement uses TRBV7-6 and TRBJ2-1; TRBD1 matches 9 bases. Germline trimming cut 5 bases from V and 4 bases from J; bases unmatched to any gene: 6. Germline CDR1 and CDR2: SGHVS and FNYEAQ. The CDR3 has 15 residues. The CDR3 loop reads CASSRQGQGYNEQFF. The CDR3 DNA reads TGTGCCAGCAGCCGTCAAGGACAGGGGTACAATGAGCAGTTCTTC. The full variable domain, in which reference TRBV7-6 and TRBJ2-1 provide the parts outside the CDR3, is GAGVSQSPRYKVTKRGQDVALRCDPISGHVSLYWYRQALGQGPEFLTYFNYEAQQDKSGLPNDRFSAERPEGSISTLTIQRTEQRDSAMYRCASSRQGQGYNEQFFGPGTRLTVL.